This is a list of T cell receptor beta chains from one sample in a study of cytomegalovirus exposure and HLA in healthy donors. The method was immunoSEQ multiplex PCR; TCRdb's version includes in-frame clones alone and lacks a portion of them. The data show about 160,000 clones, with approximately 81% seen just once and approximately 0.8% held by the top ten. Sequenced: PBMCs. Receptors originate from a woman between 18 and 29 years old in good health and CMV-seronegative. Both conserved end residues are part of each CDR3. The D gene is left open where the match is weak. Where a row states a size, it is once, few, many or the class of an expanded clone; other rows omit it.

>-|12|-|TRBV2|TRBJ2-1
TGTGCCAGCAGTCGGGTGAACAATGAGCAGTTCTTC
CASSRVNNEQFF
>TRBD1|20|-|TRBV4-2|TRBJ2-6
TGTGCCAGCAGCCAAAGGTCCGGGACAGGGTCCGGCTCTGGGGCCAACGTCCTGACTTTC
CASSQRSGTGSGSGANVLTF
>TRBD1|13|-|TRBV28|TRBJ1-1
TGTGCCAGCAGTTGGGACAGGAACACTGAAGCTTTCTTT
CASSWDRNTEAFF
>TRBD2|18|-|TRBV25-1|TRBJ2-1
TGTGCCAGCAGCGCTTGGACTAGCGGGAGGGCCGCAGGGAGTGAGCAGTTCTTC
CASSAWTSGRAAGSEQFF
>-|13|-|TRBV7-6|TRBJ2-3
TGTGCCAGCAGCGGCCACCCCACAGATACGCAGTATTTT
CASSGHPTDTQYF
>TRBD2|17|-|TRBV5-5|TRBJ2-3
TGTGCCAGCAGCTTTTGGATACTAGCGGGAGACACAGATACGCAGTATTTT
CASSFWILAGDTDTQYF
>TRBD1|17|-|TRBV7-8|TRBJ2-7
TGTGCCAGCAGCTCCACCACCCCGACAGGGGAGTCGTCCGAGCAGTACTTC
CASSSTTPTGESSEQYF
>TRBD1|16|-|TRBV28|TRBJ2-7
TGTGCCAGCAGTCCCGGAACAGGGGGGAGCTCCTACGAGCAGTACTTC
CASSPGTGGSSYEQYF
>TRBD1|15|-|TRBV6-5|TRBJ2-2
TGTGCCAGCAGGTCTCAGGGGGCCGGCACCGGGGAGCTGTTTTTT
CASRSQGAGTGELFF
>TRBD2|15|-|TRBV5-1|TRBJ2-2
TGCGCCAGCAGCTCAGGAGTACGGGGGGACGGGGAGCTGTTTTTT
CASSSGVRGDGELFF
>TRBD1|16|-|TRBV30|TRBJ1-1
TGTGCCTGGAGCGGGCGGACAGGCTTTAGGAACACTGAAGCTTTCTTT
CAWSGRTGFRNTEAFF
>TRBD1|15|-|TRBV19|TRBJ1-2
TGTGCCAGTATCCAACAGGGACAGGGAAACTATGGCTACACCTTC
CASIQQGQGNYGYTF
>-|14|-|TRBV7-9|TRBJ1-1
TGTGCCAGCAGCTTACAGACACTGAACACTGAAGCTTTCTTT
CASSLQTLNTEAFF
>TRBD1|15|-|TRBV6-5|TRBJ1-1
TGTGCCAGCAGGACCCCGGGACAGGGGGCCACTGAAGCTTTCTTT
CASRTPGQGATEAFF
>TRBD1|14|-|TRBV5-4|TRBJ1-2
TGTGCCAGCAGCTCGCGACAGGGGAACTATGGCTACACCTTC
CASSSRQGNYGYTF
>TRBD2|14|-|TRBV27|TRBJ2-1
TGTGCCAGCCGCACCCCTAGCGGTTACAATGAGCAGTTCTTC
CASRTPSGYNEQFF
>-|14|-|TRBV6-4|TRBJ2-2
TGTGCCAGCAGTGTCCTAGCCTCGACCGGGGAGCTGTTTTTT
CASSVLASTGELFF
>TRBD1|12|-|TRBV2|TRBJ2-7
TGTGCCAGCAGACAGGGGTCCTACGAGCAGTACTTC
CASRQGSYEQYF
>TRBD1|11|-|TRBV20-1|TRBJ2-3
TGCAGTGCTCGGACAGGGGCTACGCAGTATTTT
CSARTGATQYF
>-|15|-|TRBV5-8|TRBJ2-6
TGTGCCAGCAGCTTGCAGGGTCCTGGGGCCAACGTCCTGACTTTC
CASSLQGPGANVLTF
>-|12|few|TRBV9|TRBJ2-1
TGTGCCAGCAGCGTTACAGGCAATGAGCAGTTCTTC
CASSVTGNEQFF
>-|12|-|TRBV5-1|TRBJ2-7
TGCGCCAGCTGGGGGGACTCCTACGAGCAGTACTTC
CASWGDSYEQYF
>TRBD2|15|once|TRBV19|TRBJ2-7
TGTGCCAGTAGTATGGGGACTAGCGGGAGTAAAGAGCAGTACTTC
CASSMGTSGSKEQYF
>-|13|-|TRBV28|TRBJ1-2
TGTGCCAGCACGATCGGGGGGACCTATGGCTACACCTTC
CASTIGGTYGYTF
>-|15|-|TRBV28|TRBJ2-2
TGTGCCAGCAGTCCTGGGGCAGGGGAAGCCGGGGAGCTGTTTTTT
CASSPGAGEAGELFF
>TRBD2|17|-|TRBV28|TRBJ2-4
TGTGCCAGCAGTTTAGGCGGGAGGGCCCCTACCAAAAACATTCAGTACTTC
CASSLGGRAPTKNIQYF
>TRBD2|15|-|TRBV5-6|TRBJ2-5
TGTGCCAGCAGCTTGCCTGGCGGGAGGGGAGAGACCCAGTACTTC
CASSLPGGRGETQYF
>-|15|-|TRBV15|TRBJ1-5
TGTGCCACCAGCAGAGACAACACTATGTCTCAGCCCCAGCATTTT
CATSRDNTMSQPQHF
>TRBD2|19|-|TRBV5-4|TRBJ2-3
TGTGCCAGCCAAAAGGGGGTAGCGCGGCGGGAGGAGGCCGCAGATACGCAGTATTTT
CASQKGVARREEAADTQYF
>-|16|-|TRBV5-6|TRBJ2-1
TGTGCCAGCAGCTTGTTTGGGCAGGGGAGGGGAAATGAGCAGTTCTTC
CASSLFGQGRGNEQFF
>-|17|few|TRBV10-1|TRBJ2-5
TGCGCCAGCAGTGAGGCGGGTATGGGGAGAAAACAAGAGACCCAGTACTTC
CASSEAGMGRKQETQYF
>-|15|-|TRBV10-2|TRBJ2-7
TGCGCCAGCAGTCCCCCCAGACAGCCTTCCTACGAGCAGTACTTC
CASSPPRQPSYEQYF
>-|13|-|TRBV21-1|TRBJ2-7
TGTGCCAGCAGCAAGTTGGGACTGTACGAGCAGTACTTC
CASSKLGLYEQYF
>TRBD2|14|-|TRBV6-5|TRBJ2-7
TGTGCCAGCAGTTACTCGACTAGCCCCAACGAGCAGTACTTC
CASSYSTSPNEQYF
>TRBD1|13|-|TRBV5-1|TRBJ1-2
TGCGCCAGCAGCTTCGACAGGGGGTCTGGCTACACCTTC
CASSFDRGSGYTF
>-|17|-|TRBV27|TRBJ2-1
TGTGCCAGCAGTTTATCCTTAGGGACTTCCCCGTCGGGTGAGCAGTTCTTC
CASSLSLGTSPSGEQFF
>TRBD2|14|-|TRBV6-6|TRBJ2-7
TGTGCCAGCAGAACTAGCGACCAGTCCTACGAGCAGTACTTC
CASRTSDQSYEQYF
>TRBD1|16|-|TRBV5-1|TRBJ1-6
TGCGCCAGCAGCTTGGAGGGCCAGGGGGCTAATTCACCCCTCCACTTT
CASSLEGQGANSPLHF
>-|12|-|TRBV2|TRBJ2-1
TGTGCCAGCAGACCCGAGGGCAATGAGCAGTTCTTC
CASRPEGNEQFF
>-|15|once|TRBV6-1|TRBJ1-5
TGTGCCAGCAGTGCACCGGAGGGCTGGTACCAGCCCCAGCATTTT
CASSAPEGWYQPQHF
>TRBD1|15|-|TRBV7-9|TRBJ1-1
TGTGCCAGCAGCTTAGTGGGACAGGGGCAGACCTCGGCTTTCTTT
CASSLVGQGQTSAFF
>TRBD1|15|few|TRBV2|TRBJ2-3
TGTGCCAGCAGTGCAGGGGGCATGAGTACAGATACGCAGTATTTT
CASSAGGMSTDTQYF
>-|14|-|TRBV5-1|TRBJ1-1
TGCGCCAGCAGCAAAGGACAGCCGAACACTGAAGCTTTCTTT
CASSKGQPNTEAFF
>TRBD2|16|once|TRBV7-2|TRBJ2-7
TGTGCCAGCAGCTTCCAACTAGCGGGAGGGCCGGGGGAGCAGTACTTC
CASSFQLAGGPGEQYF
>TRBD2|18|-|TRBV5-1|TRBJ2-1
TGCGCCAGCAGCCTTATCGGCGGGAGTGGGATCTCCTACAATGAGCAGTTCTTC
CASSLIGGSGISYNEQFF
>TRBD1|15|once|TRBV10-2|TRBJ1-1
TGCGCCAGCAGACCCGAGGACAGGGGCTGGGTAGAAGCTTTCTTT
CASRPEDRGWVEAFF
>-|17|few|TRBV2|TRBJ1-1
TGTGCCAGCAGTGAGGCCGGGACCAGGGGCCTGAACACTGAAGCTTTCTTT
CASSEAGTRGLNTEAFF
>-|11|-|TRBV11-3|TRBJ2-1
TGTGCCAGCAGCCCCTCCAATGAGCAGTTCTTC
CASSPSNEQFF
>TRBD1|15|-|TRBV4-1|TRBJ1-6
TGCGCCAGCACCCCGACAGGGATGCAGGGTTCACCCCTCCACTTT
CASTPTGMQGSPLHF
>-|12|-|TRBV5-6|TRBJ2-5
TGTGCCAGCAGCCAAATAGAGAGGACCCAGTACTTC
CASSQIERTQYF
>-|15|-|TRBV9|TRBJ2-6
TGTGCCAGCAGCGTACAGGGTAATGGGGCCAACGTCCTGACTTTC
CASSVQGNGANVLTF
>-|14|-|TRBV2|TRBJ2-7
TGTGCCAGCAGTGAATGGCGGGAAGGTAACGAGCAGTACTTC
CASSEWREGNEQYF
>TRBD1|13|-|TRBV12-5|TRBJ2-7
TGTGCTAGTGGTTGGGACAGGGGTGGAGAGCAGTACTTC
CASGWDRGGEQYF
>-|14|-|TRBV7-9|TRBJ2-7
TGTGCCAGTGCGACCGACAGGACCTCCTACGAGCAGTACTTC
CASATDRTSYEQYF
>-|14|-|TRBV7-3|TRBJ2-7
TGTGCCAGCAGCCCTGGGGGGGGGCTAGGCGAGCAGTACTTC
CASSPGGGLGEQYF
>TRBD2|16|-|TRBV5-1|TRBJ2-3
TGCGCCAGCAGCCTCAGGCGGGCGGGAGCCACAGATACGCAGTATTTT
CASSLRRAGATDTQYF
>-|18|-|TRBV10-3|TRBJ1-2
TGTGCCATCAGTGACCCAGGGAACAGAGCCGACAGGAACTATGGCTACACCTTC
CAISDPGNRADRNYGYTF
>TRBD1|12|-|TRBV5-4|TRBJ2-1
TGTGCCAGCAGCTGGACAGGGAATGAGCAGTTCTTC
CASSWTGNEQFF
>TRBD1|12|-|TRBV19|TRBJ1-2
TGTGCCAGTGGACAGGGGGACTATGGCTACACCTTC
CASGQGDYGYTF